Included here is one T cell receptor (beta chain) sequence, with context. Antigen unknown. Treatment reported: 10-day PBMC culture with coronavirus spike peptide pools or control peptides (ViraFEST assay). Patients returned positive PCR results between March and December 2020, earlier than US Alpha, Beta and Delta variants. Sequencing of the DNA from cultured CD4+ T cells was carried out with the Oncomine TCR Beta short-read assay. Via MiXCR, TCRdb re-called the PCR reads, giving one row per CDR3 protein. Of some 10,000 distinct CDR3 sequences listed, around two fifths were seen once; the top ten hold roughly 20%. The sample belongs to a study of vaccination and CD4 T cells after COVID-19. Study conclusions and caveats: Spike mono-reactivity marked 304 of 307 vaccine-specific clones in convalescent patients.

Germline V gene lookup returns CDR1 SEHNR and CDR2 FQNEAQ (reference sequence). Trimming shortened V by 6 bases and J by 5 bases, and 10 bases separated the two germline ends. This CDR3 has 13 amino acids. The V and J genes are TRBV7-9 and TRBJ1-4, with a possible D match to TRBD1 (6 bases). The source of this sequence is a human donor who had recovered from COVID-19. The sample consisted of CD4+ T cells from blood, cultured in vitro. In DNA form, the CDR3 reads TGTGCCAGCAGGGAAAGGGGGAATGAAAAACTGTTTTTT. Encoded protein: CASRERGNEKLFF.